Listed below are T cell receptor beta chains from one sample, sequenced in a study of T cells in Graves' hyperthyroidism and ophthalmopathy. TCRdb recomputed calls from the multiplex PCR reads with MiXCR, one row per CDR3 protein. The data show under 350,000 distinct CDR3 sequences, approximately 15% seen once. Source material: blood. These receptors were collected from a woman aged 40-49 years with Graves' hyperthyroidism. Both conserved end residues are part of each CDR3. A D gene is named only where the DNA matches it firmly. Some rows mark clone size as missing; the rest say once, few, many or name a class of expanded clone.

-	TRBV6-2/TRBV6-3	-	TRBJ1-2	CASSADSRGYGYTF	TGTGCCAGCAGTGCGGACAGCCGCGGATATGGCTACACCTTC
TRBD2	TRBV28	many	TRBJ2-5	CASSLSGGQTQYF	TGTGCCAGCAGCCTCTCGGGGGGGCAGACCCAGTACTTC
-	TRBV7-2	-	TRBJ2-7	CACSSIDGGKEYF	TGTGCCTGCAGCTCTATCGACGGGGGAAAGGAGTACTTC
-	TRBV12-3/TRBV12-4	few	TRBJ2-5	CASSLAPGRPLETQYF	TGTGCCAGCAGTTTAGCCCCGGGACGACCGCTGGAGACCCAGTACTTC
-	TRBV11-2	many	TRBJ1-2	CASSPRTATYGYTF	TGTGCCAGCAGCCCCAGGACGGCGACCTATGGCTACACCTTC
TRBD2	TRBV7-2	many	TRBJ2-7	CASSPTGTTISYEQYF	TGTGCCAGCAGCCCCACCGGGACTACCATCTCCTACGAGCAGTACTTC
TRBD2	TRBV6-1	-	TRBJ2-1	CASSGLAGGPYNEQFF	TGTGCCAGCAGTGGATTAGCGGGAGGCCCCTACAATGAGCAGTTCTTC
-	TRBV19	-	TRBJ2-1	CASSIGRGLYNEQFF	TGTGCCAGTAGTATCGGTCGCGGCCTTTACAATGAGCAGTTCTTC
-	TRBV3-1	-	TRBJ1-1	CASRSMGHTEAFF	TGTGCCAGCAGGTCGATGGGGCACACTGAAGCTTTCTTT
TRBD1	TRBV28	-	TRBJ1-2	CASTSHRGVGVYDGYTF	TGTGCCAGCACATCCCACAGGGGCGTTGGAGTTTACGATGGCTACACCTTC
-	TRBV10-3	-	TRBJ2-7	CAISEGPRAHEQYF	TGTGCCATCAGTGAAGGACCCAGAGCCCACGAGCAGTACTTC
-	TRBV15	many	TRBJ1-6	CATSREGRGNSPLHF	TGTGCCACCAGCAGAGAAGGCAGGGGAAATTCACCCCTCCACTTT
TRBD2	TRBV7-2	many	TRBJ2-3	CASSLQAGARSTDTQYF	TGTGCCAGCAGCTTACAGGCGGGAGCCCGAAGCACAGATACGCAGTATTTT
-	TRBV20-1	many	TRBJ1-4	CSAGGVGNEKLFF	TGCAGTGCTGGGGGGGTTGGGAATGAAAAACTGTTTTTT
-	TRBV7-9	many	TRBJ2-1	CASSSSQYNEQFF	TGTGCCAGCAGCAGTAGTCAGTACAATGAGCAGTTCTTC
-	TRBV5-1	many	TRBJ1-4	CASSLEGRIDEKLFF	TGCGCCAGCAGCTTGGAGGGACGGATCGATGAAAAACTGTTTTTT
TRBD1	TRBV5-1	-	TRBJ2-3	CASSLEGGTDAQYF	TGCGCCAGCAGCTTGGAAGGGGGCACAGATGCGCAGTATTTT
-	TRBV27	many	TRBJ1-2	CASSLSAGGGSGYTF	TGTGCCAGCAGTTTATCGGCGGGCGGAGGGAGCGGCTACACCTTC
-	TRBV12-3/TRBV12-4	few	TRBJ2-1	CASSLAPRNEQFF	TGTGCCAGCAGTTTAGCGCCCCGGAATGAGCAGTTCTTC
-	TRBV9	-	TRBJ1-6	CASSVDPNSPLHF	TGTGCCAGCAGCGTTGACCCCAATTCACCCCTCCACTTT
-	TRBV6-1	many	TRBJ2-5	CASSPRTAYQETQYF	TGTGCCAGCAGTCCCCGGACAGCCTACCAAGAGACCCAGTACTTC
-	TRBV7-2	many	TRBJ1-1	CASSRRALNTEAFF	TGTGCCAGCAGTCGTCGGGCCTTGAACACTGAAGCTTTCTTT
TRBD2	TRBV12-3/TRBV12-4	many	TRBJ2-5	CASKRGLAGRARETQYF	TGTGCCAGCAAGCGGGGACTAGCGGGACGGGCCAGGGAGACCCAGTACTTC
-	TRBV13	many	TRBJ2-1	CASSLPSSYNEQFF	TGTGCCAGCAGCTTACCTAGTTCCTACAATGAGCAGTTCTTC
-	TRBV11-2	many	TRBJ2-5	CASSSSRSGGETQYF	TGTGCCAGCAGCTCCTCAAGGAGTGGGGGAGAGACCCAGTACTTC
-	TRBV2	many	TRBJ2-5	CASSRAGMETQYF	TGTGCCAGCAGTAGGGCAGGGATGGAGACCCAGTACTTC
TRBD2	TRBV20-1	many	TRBJ2-2	CSASPGRHNTGELFF	TGCAGTGCTAGCCCCGGGAGGCACAACACCGGGGAGCTGTTTTTT
-	TRBV28	many	TRBJ2-1	CASSLVNKGYNEQFF	TGTGCCAGCAGTTTAGTAAACAAGGGCTACAATGAGCAGTTCTTC
TRBD2	TRBV7-2	few	TRBJ2-3	CASSPWSSGTSDTQYF	TGTGCCAGCAGCCCCTGGTCTAGCGGAACCTCAGATACGCAGTATTTT
-	TRBV2	many	TRBJ1-1	CASTTDRAYMNTEAFF	TGTGCCAGCACCACTGACCGGGCCTACATGAACACTGAAGCTTTCTTT
TRBD2	TRBV7-9	many	TRBJ2-1	CASSSIAGRRFF	TGTGCCAGCAGCTCGATAGCGGGGCGGCGGTTCTTC
-	TRBV19	few	TRBJ1-1	CASSMRIEAFF	TGTGCCAGTAGTATGCGAATTGAAGCTTTCTTT
-	TRBV18	many	TRBJ1-2	CASSPSLKSGYGYTF	TGTGCCAGCTCCCCGTCGCTGAAGTCGGGCTATGGCTACACCTTC
-	TRBV6-1	-	TRBJ1-1	CASSLPGGEAFF	TGTGCCAGCAGCCTTCCCGGAGGTGAAGCTTTCTTT
TRBD1	TRBV20-1	many	TRBJ2-7	CSARGSGTGQWEQYF	TGCAGTGCTAGAGGCTCCGGGACAGGTCAATGGGAGCAGTACTTC
TRBD1	TRBV11-2	many	TRBJ1-5	CASSLGTGTVGNQPQHF	TGTGCCAGCAGCTTAGGGACAGGGACTGTCGGCAATCAGCCCCAGCATTTT
-	TRBV2	many	TRBJ2-4	CASSDPTVLVQYF	TGTGCCAGCAGTGACCCTACAGTGCTAGTTCAGTACTTC
-	TRBV7-2	many	TRBJ2-7	CASSLTVGVNFYEQYF	TGTGCCAGCAGCTTAACGGTGGGAGTTAACTTCTACGAGCAGTACTTC
-	TRBV3-1	many	TRBJ2-3	CASSQGLGLDTQYF	TGTGCCAGCAGCCAGGGACTTGGGTTGGATACGCAGTATTTT
-	TRBV2	many	TRBJ1-5	CASREGPGGQPQHF	TGTGCCAGCAGGGAGGGTCCGGGGGGTCAGCCCCAGCATTTT
-	TRBV2	few	TRBJ1-3	CASKVQGSVEGNTIYF	TGTGCCAGCAAGGTTCAGGGATCCGTCGAGGGAAACACCATATATTTT
-	TRBV12-5	few	TRBJ1-1	CASASQGAEAFF	TGTGCTAGTGCCTCCCAGGGCGCTGAAGCTTTCTTT
TRBD1	TRBV19	-	TRBJ2-5	CASSYRGMDQETQYF	TGTGCCAGTAGTTACAGGGGTATGGACCAAGAGACCCAGTACTTC
-	TRBV15	many	TRBJ2-3	CATSPVRRTDTQYF	TGTGCCACCAGTCCAGTAAGGAGGACAGATACGCAGTATTTT
-	TRBV14	-	TRBJ2-1	CASSQVAGDSEQFF	TGTGCCAGCAGCCAAGTGGCAGGAGACTCTGAGCAGTTCTTC
-	TRBV20-1	many	TRBJ1-5	CSASFPDSYNQPQHF	TGCAGTGCTAGTTTTCCGGACTCGTACAATCAGCCCCAGCATTTT
-	TRBV10-2	few	TRBJ2-1	CATLWHEQFF	TGCGCCACCCTCTGGCATGAGCAGTTCTTC
-	TRBV12-3/TRBV12-4	many	TRBJ1-1	CASSPDWENTEAFF	TGTGCCAGCAGCCCCGACTGGGAGAACACTGAAGCTTTCTTT
-	TRBV5-1	few	TRBJ2-7	CASSLAAGTRSEQYF	TGCGCCAGCAGCTTGGCCGCGGGAACTCGCTCCGAGCAGTACTTC
-	TRBV7-9	-	TRBJ2-2	CASSQMAGQNTGELFF	TGTGCCAGCAGCCAGATGGCGGGCCAGAACACCGGGGAGCTGTTTTTT
TRBD1	TRBV6-1	many	TRBJ1-6	CASSGHGTANSPLHF	TGTGCCAGCAGTGGACACGGGACAGCAAATTCACCCCTCCACTTT
-	TRBV7-2	many	TRBJ1-1	CASSLQPNTEAFF	TGTGCCAGCAGCTTGCAGCCGAACACTGAAGCTTTCTTT
TRBD2	TRBV4-1	-	TRBJ2-1	CASSQPTSNNEQFF	TGCGCCAGCAGCCAACCGACTAGCAACAATGAGCAGTTCTTC
-	TRBV3-1	many	TRBJ2-7	CASMRPTSSYEQYF	TGTGCCAGCATGCGGCCTACTAGCTCCTACGAGCAGTACTTC
TRBD1	TRBV19	-	TRBJ1-2	CASSMNRGVRGYTF	TGTGCCAGTAGTATGAACAGGGGAGTCCGTGGCTACACCTTC